This T cell receptor beta chain derives from a study of cytomegalovirus exposure and HLA in healthy donors. In the PCR, 60 Vbeta and 13 Jbeta primers were used. Sequencing used immunoSEQ multiplex PCR; TCRdb keeps in-frame clones, though not all of them. The sample contains about 210,000 clones, approximately 82% of which appear only once. In germline, CDR1 is SGHRS, CDR2 YFSETQ. This CDR3 is 17 amino acids long. With 0 bases removed from V and 6 bases from J, the gap between germline ends came to 18 bases. The sequenced material came from PBMCs. V is TRBV5-1 and J is TRBJ2-2; D is unclear. The clonotype was recovered from a woman aged 45-65 years in good health and CMV-seropositive. The CDR3 is CASSLVYRGKGSGELFF. The CDR3 coding sequence is TGCGCCAGCAGCTTGGTCTATAGAGGCAAAGGTTCCGGGGAGCTGTTTTTT.